These 24 T cell receptor beta chains originate from one sample sequenced in a study of blood T cells in healthy people across ages. The authors ran a second PCR of roughly 7 to 11 cycles using a sample-barcoded 5' primer and a J-beta primer mix. From the 5' RACE reads, TCRdb called clonotypes with MiXCR, one entry per CDR3 protein. The data hold fewer than 650,000 distinct CDR3 sequences, with about 27% observed a single time. These data were likewise used in another study, on T cells of mothers and their children.

The sample was blood. The receptors were sampled from a boy aged 2 to 9 in good health.

The table lists this clonotype with a few counts. The chain uses TRBV3-1 and TRBJ2-1, with D perhaps TRBD2 (6 bases). Germline V gene sequence: CDR1 LGHDT, CDR2 YNNKEL (reference sequence). Deletions cut 10 bases from V and 8 bases from J, with 12 bases between. The CDR3 has 11 residues. In nucleotides, the CDR3 is TGTGCCACGCGGGGAGCATATGAGCAGTTCTTC. Amino acids: CATRGAYEQFF.

A few counts support this clonotype. The chain links TRBV10-3 to TRBJ2-2; a possible D gene is TRBD1 (5 bases). Germline loops: CDR1 ENHRY, CDR2 SYGVKD. With 8 bases removed from V and 8 bases from J, the gap between germline ends came to 15 bases. CDR3 length: 13 amino acids. The CDR3 loop reads CAIPDRRRGELFF. CDR3 bases: TGTGCCATCCCCGACAGACGGCGGGGGGAGCTGTTTTTT.

This clonotype was picked up a small number of times. This chain's CDR3 is CSADDSRNEQFF. DNA of the CDR3: TGCAGTGCCGATGACAGTCGGAATGAGCAGTTCTTC. The chain recombines TRBV20-1 with TRBJ2-7, with a possible D match to TRBD1 (5 bases). The end of the DNA is better explained by TRBJ2-1, so the J call may be wrong. The germline CDR1 and CDR2 sequences are DFQATT and SNEGSKA (reference sequence). The CDR3 is 12 residues long.

This clonotype was counted a few times. The chain has TRBV5-5 and TRBJ2-3, with D uncertain. Trimming took off 1 base at V and 4 bases at J, with 7 bases between the two ends. Germline V gene sequence: CDR1 SGHKS, CDR2 YYEKEE (reference sequence). This CDR3 has 13 amino acids. The CDR3 coding sequence is TGTGCCAGCAGCTTGACCCCCCCAGATACGCAGTATTTT. Its protein is CASSLTPPDTQYF.

This chain joins TRBV20-1 and TRBJ1-2; tentative D call: TRBD1 (5 bases). V lost 7 bases to trimming and J lost 2 bases, with 5 bases between them. CDR3 size: 10 residues. CDR1 and CDR2 (germline): DFQATT, SNEGSKA (reference sequence). The CDR3 nucleotides read TGCAGTGGGGACAACTATGGCTACACCTTC. Residues: CSGDNYGYTF.

V usage is TRBV18 and J usage is TRBJ2-2, with a weak D call TRBD1 (7 bases). CDR1 and CDR2 (germline): KGHSH, LQKENI. V lost 3 bases, J lost 0 bases, and 17 bases lay in between. The CDR3 extends over 18 amino acids. This chain's CDR3 is CASSPTPGGPPNTGELFF. Here the CDR3 DNA reads TGTGCCAGCTCACCGACACCAGGGGGGCCCCCGAACACCGGGGAGCTGTTTTTT.

In this sample, this clonotype turned up a few times. The chain combines TRBV5-8 with TRBJ2-2; tentative D call: TRBD1 (6 bases). The V gene lost 6 bases and the J gene lost 2 bases, with 14 bases spanning the gap. Germline lookup yields CDR1 SGHTS and CDR2 YDEGEE. CDR3 size: 15 residues. The CDR3 sequence is CASKAGQRNTGELFF. As DNA, the CDR3 is TGTGCCAGCAAAGCAGGACAGCGTAACACCGGGGAGCTGTTTTTT.

In nucleotides, the CDR3 is TGTGCCACCAGCAGAGCTAGGGATCTCTCTGGGGCCAACGTCCTGACTTTC. Translation: CATSRARDLSGANVLTF. The gene calls are TRBV15 and TRBJ2-6; D remains ambiguous. This CDR3 spans 17 amino acids. The V end was cut by 1 base, the J end by 0 bases, with 10 bases between. CDR1 is LNHNV, CDR2 YYDKDF, per germline (reference sequence).

This clonotype showed up many times. J is TRBJ2-5 and V is TRBV10-2; no clear D gene. CDR3 length equals 10 residues. The V gene's germline CDR1 is WSHSY and CDR2 SAAADI. With 4 bases removed from V and 5 bases from J, the gap between germline ends came to 2 bases. The CDR3 sequence: CASSAETQYF. CDR3 DNA: TGCGCCAGCAGTGCGGAGACCCAGTACTTC.

This clonotype was observed once. The rearrangement uses TRBV7-2 and TRBJ2-7, with 9 bases aligning to TRBD1. Germline CDR1 and CDR2: SGHTA and FQGNSA. The length of the CDR3 is 16 residues. J was trimmed by 2 bases and V by 4 bases; bases with no gene match: 9. The CDR3 DNA reads as TGTGCCAGCAGCTACCAAACGGGACAGGGCCCCTACGAGCAGTACTTC. Translated: CASSYQTGQGPYEQYF.

The rearrangement uses TRBV15 and TRBJ1-2; perhaps TRBD1 as D (5 bases). The CDR3 sequence is 16 residues long. The germline V and J ends were trimmed by 2 bases and 7 bases, with 20 bases remaining between them. Germline V gives CDR1 LNHNV, CDR2 YYDKDF (reference sequence). The CDR3 DNA follows: TGTGCCACCAGCAGACCGAGGGACGGCCCGGGGAGTGGCTACACCTTC. This codes for CATSRPRDGPGSGYTF.

To note about this clonotype: This may be a read error, as it is one base from a much larger clone. V usage is TRBV7-2 and J usage is TRBJ1-1, with D unclear. This CDR3 spans 13 amino acids. From germline, CDR1 is SGHTA and CDR2 FQGNSA. CDR3 protein: CASSSPWNTEASF. CDR3 nucleotide sequence: TGTGCCAGCAGCTCCCCGTGGAACACTGAAGCTTCCTTT.

This clonotype was seen a handful of times. V gene TRBV6-1 combines with J gene TRBJ2-1, with D uncertain. Germline V gives CDR1 MNHNS, CDR2 SASEGT. Trimming took 2 bases from V and 6 from J, leaving 17 bases between them. The CDR3 is 16 residues long. The CDR3 DNA is TGTGCCAGCAGTGAATATCGCCTAACAAGGACCAATGAGCAGTTCTTC. Its translation: CASSEYRLTRTNEQFF.

The chain employs TRBV9 and TRBJ2-3, with D tentatively TRBD2 (7 bases). CDR3 length: 15 amino acids. V lost 1 base and J 3 bases, leaving 12 bases between the germline ends. Per germline, CDR1 SGDLS and CDR2 YYNGEE. The DNA of the CDR3 is TGTGCCAGCAGCGTAAAGGGGGGGAGAACAGATACGCAGTATTTT. Protein: CASSVKGGRTDTQYF.

The chain recombines TRBV11-1 with TRBJ2-7; D is perhaps TRBD1 or TRBD2 (5 bases each). Germline lookup yields CDR1 SGHAT and CDR2 FQDESV (reference sequence). Trimming took off 3 bases at V and 7 bases at J, with 16 bases between the two ends. CDR3 length: 14 residues. The CDR3 DNA reads TGTGCCAGCAGCTTTACTGGGACGGCTCGGGAGCAGTACTTC. Translation: CASSFTGTAREQYF.

V and J are TRBV15 and TRBJ2-5; TRBD2 agrees at 11 bases. With the DNA end fitting TRBJ2-7 better, the J assignment may be wrong. This CDR3 is 15 amino acids long. Germline values: CDR1 LNHNV, CDR2 YYDKDF (reference sequence). This CDR3 is CATSRVLAGAHEQYF. For the CDR3, the DNA is TGTGCCACCAGCAGAGTACTAGCGGGAGCCCACGAGCAGTACTTC.

The rearrangement uses TRBV12-3 or TRBV12-4 and TRBJ2-7; D not resolved. Trimming cost V 5 bases and J 6 bases, with 20 bases left between them. This CDR3 region has 15 residues. Here the CDR3 reads CASSRLPPIDPEQYF. The CDR3 DNA follows: TGTGCCAGCAGTCGCCTACCGCCCATTGATCCCGAGCAGTACTTC.

V and J are TRBV7-2 and TRBJ2-4; 8 positions match TRBD2. The CDR3 consists of 17 residues. Germline-derived CDR1 and CDR2 are SGHTA and FQGNSA. V lost 6 bases, J lost 8 bases, and 18 bases stayed unmatched. CDR3 sequence: CASSSRTSRFSRHIQYF. The CDR3 coding sequence is TGTGCCAGCAGTTCCAGGACTAGCAGGTTCTCTAGGCACATTCAGTACTTC.

This clonotype was seen only a few times. The genes are TRBV10-2 and TRBJ2-2; the match to TRBD2 covers 7 bases. Germline V CDR1 and CDR2: WSHSY, SAAADI. The CDR3 covers 16 residues. V was clipped by 4 bases and J by 1 base; unmatched bases: 6. The CDR3 here is CASSGAGDLNTGELFF. As DNA, the CDR3 is TGCGCCAGCAGTGGGGCGGGAGACCTGAACACCGGGGAGCTGTTTTTT.

The chain joins TRBV12-3 or TRBV12-4 to TRBJ2-4; maybe TRBD1 (7 bases). Trimming stripped 10 bases from V and 9 bases from J, with 19 bases between. The CDR3 has 13 amino acids. The CDR3 sequence: CATRRGTESIQYF. In nucleotides, the CDR3 is TGTGCCACCAGGCGCGGGACAGAAAGCATTCAGTACTTC.

This sequence joins TRBV4-1 and TRBJ2-2, with TRBD1 matching 10 bases. The V and J ends lost 6 bases and 5 bases, in that order; junction bases with no gene match: 9. In germline, CDR1 is MGHRA, CDR2 YSYEKL. The CDR3 has 16 residues. The CDR3 spells CASRLRQGADTGELFF. DNA of the CDR3: TGCGCCAGCAGGCTCCGACAGGGGGCTGATACCGGGGAGCTGTTTTTT.

The chain combines TRBV4-1 with TRBJ2-4; D is unclear. Germline assignment: CDR1 MGHRA and CDR2 YSYEKL. Trimming stripped 2 bases from V and 1 base from J, with 6 bases between. The CDR3 runs to 14 residues. CDR3 in amino acids: CASSQPWAKNIQYF. CDR3 DNA sequence: TGCGCCAGCAGCCAACCTTGGGCCAAAAACATTCAGTACTTC.

This clonotype was seen only a few times. The rearrangement uses TRBV2 and TRBJ2-7; the match to TRBD2 covers 8 bases. Germline V CDR1 and CDR2: SNHLY, FYNNEI. Trimming cost V 7 bases and J 3 bases; bases outside gene matches: 5. The CDR3 extends over 13 amino acids. The CDR3 loop is CASKGTRDYEQYF. The CDR3 DNA follows: TGTGCCAGCAAGGGGACTAGAGACTACGAGCAGTACTTC.

With respect to this clonotype: This CDR3 is missing its conserved last phenylalanine or tryptophan, likely due to a read error. The chain links TRBV7-2 to TRBJ2-7; 8 bases are shared with TRBD2. Germline V CDR1 and CDR2: SGHTA, FQGNSA. The CDR3 spans 16 residues. J lost 0 bases, V lost 3 bases, and 7 bases had no gene match. In DNA, the CDR3 is TGTGCCAGCAGCTTCCGCTCCGGGGGGGACTCCTACGAGCAGTACCTC. Protein sequence: CASSFRSGGDSYEQYL.